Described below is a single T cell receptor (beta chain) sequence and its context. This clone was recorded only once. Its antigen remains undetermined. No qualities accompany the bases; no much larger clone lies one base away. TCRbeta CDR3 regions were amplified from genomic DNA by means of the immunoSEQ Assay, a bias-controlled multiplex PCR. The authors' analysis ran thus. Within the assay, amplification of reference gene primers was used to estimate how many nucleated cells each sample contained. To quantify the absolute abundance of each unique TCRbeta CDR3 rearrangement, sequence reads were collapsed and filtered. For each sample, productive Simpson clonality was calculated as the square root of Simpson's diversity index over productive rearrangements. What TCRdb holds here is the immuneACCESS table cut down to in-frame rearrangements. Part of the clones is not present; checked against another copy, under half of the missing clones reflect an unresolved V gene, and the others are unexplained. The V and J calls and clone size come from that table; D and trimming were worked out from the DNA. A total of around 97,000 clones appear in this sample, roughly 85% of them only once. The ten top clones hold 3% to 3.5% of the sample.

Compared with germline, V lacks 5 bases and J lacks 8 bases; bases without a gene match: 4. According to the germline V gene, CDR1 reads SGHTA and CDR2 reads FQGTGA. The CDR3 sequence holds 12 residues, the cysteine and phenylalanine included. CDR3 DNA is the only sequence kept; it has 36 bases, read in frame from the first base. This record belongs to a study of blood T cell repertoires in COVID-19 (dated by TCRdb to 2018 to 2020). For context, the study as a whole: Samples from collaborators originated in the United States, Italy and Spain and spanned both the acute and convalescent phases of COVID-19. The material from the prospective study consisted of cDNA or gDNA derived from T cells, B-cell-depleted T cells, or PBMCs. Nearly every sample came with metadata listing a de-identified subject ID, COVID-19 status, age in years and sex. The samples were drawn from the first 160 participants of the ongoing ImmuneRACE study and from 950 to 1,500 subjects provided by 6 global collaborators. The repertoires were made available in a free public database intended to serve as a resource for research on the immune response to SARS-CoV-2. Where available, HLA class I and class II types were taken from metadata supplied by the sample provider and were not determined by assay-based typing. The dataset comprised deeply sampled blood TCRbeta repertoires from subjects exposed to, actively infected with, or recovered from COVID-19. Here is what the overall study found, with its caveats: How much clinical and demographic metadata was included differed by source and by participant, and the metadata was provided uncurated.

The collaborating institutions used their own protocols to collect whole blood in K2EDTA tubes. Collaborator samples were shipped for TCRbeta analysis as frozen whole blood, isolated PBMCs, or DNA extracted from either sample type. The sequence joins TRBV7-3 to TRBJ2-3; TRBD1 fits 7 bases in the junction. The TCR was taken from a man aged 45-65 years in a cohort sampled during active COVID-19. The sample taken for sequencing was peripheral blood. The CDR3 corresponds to CASSDAGGTQYF. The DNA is TGTGCCAGCAGCGACGCAGGGGGTACGCAGTATTTT.